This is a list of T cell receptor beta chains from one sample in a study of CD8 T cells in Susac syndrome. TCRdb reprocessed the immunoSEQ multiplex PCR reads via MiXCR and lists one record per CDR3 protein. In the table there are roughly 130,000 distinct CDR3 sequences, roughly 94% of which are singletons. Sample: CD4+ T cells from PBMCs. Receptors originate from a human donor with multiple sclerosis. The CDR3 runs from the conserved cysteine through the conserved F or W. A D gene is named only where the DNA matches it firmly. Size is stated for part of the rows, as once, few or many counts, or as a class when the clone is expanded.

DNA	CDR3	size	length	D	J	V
TGTGCCAGCAGCGTCCGGGACAGGGGGGACGAGCAGTACTTC	CASSVRDRGDEQYF	-	14	TRBD1	TRBJ2-7	TRBV12-3/TRBV12-4
TGTGCCAGCAGTCGTGGACAGGGATACGAGCAGTACTTC	CASSRGQGYEQYF	-	13	TRBD1	TRBJ2-7	TRBV7-3
TGTGCCAGCAGCCAACGGGGAGGGGCCCAGTACTTC	CASSQRGGAQYF	-	12	TRBD2	TRBJ2-5	TRBV7-2
TGCAGCGTACTCTCCACACAGCGGGGAAGCTCCTACAATGAGCAGTTCTTC	CSVLSTQRGSSYNEQFF	-	17	TRBD2	TRBJ2-1	TRBV29-1
TGTGCCAGCAGTTTTTCGGACAGTTGGGAGTTGCCGTTCTTC	CASSFSDSWELPFF	-	14	-	TRBJ2-1	TRBV12-3/TRBV12-4
TGTGCCTGGGGGGGAGCCGGGACAGGGAATCAGCCCCAGCATTTT	CAWGGAGTGNQPQHF	-	15	TRBD1	TRBJ1-5	TRBV30
TGTGCCAGCTCACCGCCCGCGGACACTGAAGCTTTCTTT	CASSPPADTEAFF	-	13	-	TRBJ1-1	TRBV18
TGCGCCAGCAGCCGCACGAGAGGCTCCTACGAGCAGTACTTC	CASSRTRGSYEQYF	-	14	-	TRBJ2-7	TRBV4-3
TGTGCCTGGAGTGTACCCCCCACCGACACTGAAGCTTTCTTT	CAWSVPPTDTEAFF	-	14	-	TRBJ1-1	TRBV30
TGTGCCAGCAGCCCGAACATGAATCAGCCCCAGCATTTT	CASSPNMNQPQHF	-	13	-	TRBJ1-5	TRBV2
TGCAGTGCTATCACCGGGACACGACTCTACGAGCAGTACTTC	CSAITGTRLYEQYF	-	14	-	TRBJ2-7	TRBV20-1
TGTGCCAGCACCATAGACAGGGCCCGGCAAGAGACCCAGTACTTC	CASTIDRARQETQYF	-	15	TRBD1	TRBJ2-5	TRBV5-4
TGTGCCAGCAGCTCCACCCGGGGCAATGAGCAGTTCTTC	CASSSTRGNEQFF	few	13	-	TRBJ2-1	TRBV11-2
TGTGCCAGCAGTTGGTGGACTAGCGGGAGGACCACTTCCAGCTACAATGAGCAGTTCTTC	CASSWWTSGRTTSSYNEQFF	-	20	TRBD2	TRBJ2-1	TRBV28
TGTGCCAGCAGCTTCTTGAGGGGCGACATTCAGTACTTC	CASSFLRGDIQYF	-	13	-	TRBJ2-4	TRBV13
TGTGCCAGCAGCCGCGTCCCGGGACTAGCGGGGGGGACAGATACGCAGTATTTT	CASSRVPGLAGGTDTQYF	-	18	TRBD2	TRBJ2-3	TRBV6-1
TGTGCCAGCAGCGGGGGGCACCCAATGAACACTGAAGCTTTCTTT	CASSGGHPMNTEAFF	-	15	-	TRBJ1-1	TRBV9
TGTGCTAGTGGGGGGGGGCATGCGACTAATGAAAAACTGTTTTTT	CASGGGHATNEKLFF	-	15	-	TRBJ1-4	TRBV12-5
TGCGCCAGCAGACTGGACAGCTTCTATGGCTACACCTTC	CASRLDSFYGYTF	-	13	-	TRBJ1-2	TRBV5-1
TGTGCCAGCAGAGAAACCGGGACAGGGGACCAAGAGACCCAGTACTTC	CASRETGTGDQETQYF	-	16	TRBD1	TRBJ2-5	TRBV6-2/TRBV6-3
TGCGCCAGCAGCTTGGCCTCAACAGGTCAAGAGACCCAGTACTTC	CASSLASTGQETQYF	-	15	-	TRBJ2-5	TRBV5-1
TGCAGCGTCGGCGGGCAAGATAATTCACCCCTCCACTTT	CSVGGQDNSPLHF	-	13	-	TRBJ1-6	TRBV29-1
TGTGCCAGCAGCTTAGACACAGCTCGCTTTAATCAGCCCCAGCATTTT	CASSLDTARFNQPQHF	once	16	-	TRBJ1-5	TRBV7-2
TGTGCCAGCAGCTGGGCGGCCGGCGAGCAGTACTTC	CASSWAAGEQYF	-	12	-	TRBJ2-7	TRBV7-9
TGCAGCGTTGAGTGGGGACAGATGAACACTGAAGCTTTCTTT	CSVEWGQMNTEAFF	once	14	TRBD1	TRBJ1-1	TRBV29-1
TGCAGTGCCCCTTCCGGGAGCTCCTACGAGCAGTACTTC	CSAPSGSSYEQYF	-	13	-	TRBJ2-7	TRBV20-1
TGTGCCTGGAGCTCCGATAGCTCCTACAATGAGCAGTTCTTC	CAWSSDSSYNEQFF	-	14	-	TRBJ2-1	TRBV30
TGTGCCAGCAGATTTGGACAAACGATCAATGAGCAGTTCTTC	CASRFGQTINEQFF	-	14	-	TRBJ2-1	TRBV5-4
TGCAGTGCCACGGGACAGGGGCGTTACGAGCAGTACTTC	CSATGQGRYEQYF	-	13	TRBD1	TRBJ2-7	TRBV20-1
TGCGCCAGCAGCCAAGATGGGACAGGGGAGACCCAGTACTTC	CASSQDGTGETQYF	-	14	TRBD1	TRBJ2-5	TRBV4-3
TGTGCCAGCAGCTTCAGGGACTCTGGAAACACCATATATTTT	CASSFRDSGNTIYF	once	14	-	TRBJ1-3	TRBV7-2
TGTGCCAGCAGCTTGAGCAGGGAGTCCAGCTCCTACGAGCAGTACTTC	CASSLSRESSSYEQYF	once	16	-	TRBJ2-7	TRBV5-4
TGTGCCAGCAGCTTTTACGGCCGGTGGCGGCGGAGCTCCTACAATGAGCAGTTCTTC	CASSFYGRWRRSSYNEQFF	-	19	-	TRBJ2-1	TRBV11-2
TGTGCCAGCAGTGGGGGGGCAGGAGGAAACACCATATATTTT	CASSGGAGGNTIYF	once	14	-	TRBJ1-3	TRBV2
TGTGCCTGGGGACAGGAGACCCAGTACTTC	CAWGQETQYF	once	10	-	TRBJ2-5	TRBV30
TGTGCCAGCAGCCAAGGTATAAAGACCGACTATGGCTACACCTTC	CASSQGIKTDYGYTF	-	15	-	TRBJ1-2	TRBV3-1
TGTGCCAGCAGCTGGACAGATCAAACCTCTTACGAGCAGTACTTC	CASSWTDQTSYEQYF	-	15	-	TRBJ2-7	TRBV7-6
TGTGCCAGCCGCCGGGACAGGGGGGTCTCTGGGGCCAACGTCCTGACTTTC	CASRRDRGVSGANVLTF	-	17	TRBD1	TRBJ2-6	TRBV12-3/TRBV12-4
TGTGCCATCCAGCGGGACGGTGAGCAGTTCTTC	CAIQRDGEQFF	-	11	TRBD2	TRBJ2-1	TRBV6-5
TGTGCCAGCAGGCGACCGGGGGTCAGGGTGGATGGCTACACCTTC	CASRRPGVRVDGYTF	-	15	-	TRBJ1-2	TRBV6-5
TGCGCCAGCAGCCAATGGGCCACCGGGACAGGGGGCTACGAGCAGTACTTC	CASSQWATGTGGYEQYF	-	17	TRBD1	TRBJ2-7	TRBV4-1
TGCAGTGCCGAAATAGAAAGTAGCTACGAGCAGTACTTC	CSAEIESSYEQYF	-	13	-	TRBJ2-7	TRBV20-1
TGTGCCAGCAGCAAGGGGCTCGGACTAGCGACAAGCTCCTACGAGCAGTACTTC	CASSKGLGLATSSYEQYF	once	18	TRBD2	TRBJ2-7	TRBV5-6
TGTGCCAGCTCTTATTCAGGGCTGAGCAATGAGCAGTTCTTC	CASSYSGLSNEQFF	-	14	-	TRBJ2-1	TRBV6-2/TRBV6-3